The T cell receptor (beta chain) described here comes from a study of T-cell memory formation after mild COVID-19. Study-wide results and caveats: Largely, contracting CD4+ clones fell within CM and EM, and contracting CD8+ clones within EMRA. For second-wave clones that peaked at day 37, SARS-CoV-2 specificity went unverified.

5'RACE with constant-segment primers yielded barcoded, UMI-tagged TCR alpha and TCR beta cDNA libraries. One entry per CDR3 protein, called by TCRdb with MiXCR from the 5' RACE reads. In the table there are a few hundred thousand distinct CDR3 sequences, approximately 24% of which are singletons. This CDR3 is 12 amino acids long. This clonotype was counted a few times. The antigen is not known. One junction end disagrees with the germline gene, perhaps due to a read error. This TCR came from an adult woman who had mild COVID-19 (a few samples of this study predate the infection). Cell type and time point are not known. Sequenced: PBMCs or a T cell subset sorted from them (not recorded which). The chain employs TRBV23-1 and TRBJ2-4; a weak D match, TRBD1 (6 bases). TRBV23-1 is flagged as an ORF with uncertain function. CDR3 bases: TGCGCCAGAAGGACAGCCGAAAACATTCAGTACTTC. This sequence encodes CARRTAENIQYF.